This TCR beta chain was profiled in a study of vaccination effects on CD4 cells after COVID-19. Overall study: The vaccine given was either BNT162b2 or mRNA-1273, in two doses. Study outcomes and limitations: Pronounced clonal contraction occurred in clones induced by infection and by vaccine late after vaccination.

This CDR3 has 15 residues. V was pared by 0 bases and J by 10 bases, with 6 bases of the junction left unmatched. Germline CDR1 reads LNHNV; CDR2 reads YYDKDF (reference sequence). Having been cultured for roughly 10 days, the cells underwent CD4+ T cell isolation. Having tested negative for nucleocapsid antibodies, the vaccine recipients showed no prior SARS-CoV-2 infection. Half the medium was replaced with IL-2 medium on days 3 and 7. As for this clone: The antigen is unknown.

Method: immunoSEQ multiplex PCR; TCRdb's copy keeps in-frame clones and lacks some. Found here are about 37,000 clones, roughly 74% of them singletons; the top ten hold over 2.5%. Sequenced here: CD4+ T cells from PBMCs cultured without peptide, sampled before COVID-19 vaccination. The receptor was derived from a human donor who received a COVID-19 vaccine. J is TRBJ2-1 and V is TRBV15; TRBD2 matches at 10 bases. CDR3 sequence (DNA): TGTGCCACCAGCAGAGATGCCGGACTAGCGGTAGAGCAGTTCTTC. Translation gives CATSRDAGLAVEQFF.